A selection of T cell receptor beta chains follows, all from one sample in a study of breast tumors, draining lymph nodes, adjacent tissues. A single record per CDR3 protein comes from TCRdb applying MiXCR to the multiplex PCR reads. The table shows 85,000 to 130,000 distinct CDR3 sequences, with around 30% occurring only once. Sequencing was done on a sample of axillary lymph node tissue. These receptors were obtained from a female donor with breast cancer. Some clones in this sample may be carry-over from other donors' samples. Both conserved end residues are trimmed from each CDR3.

12 TRBJ2-2 TRBV20-1 SARPGRFAGELF
12 TRBJ1-5 TRBV19 ASSISGPLSPQH
13 TRBJ1-2 TRBV12-3/TRBV12-4 ASGFAAGGADGHT
11 TRBJ1-3 TRBV20-1 SARELGGNTIY
14 TRBJ1-6 TRBV7-3 ASSPGPGSYNSPLH
12 TRBJ2-7 TRBV19 ASSMGLVGYEQY
10 TRBJ2-2 TRBV2 ASKGDVGELF
13 TRBJ2-2 TRBV7-8 ASSYTGTSGREVF
13 TRBJ2-1 TRBV6-4 ASSHSQSSYNEQF
13 TRBJ2-2 TRBV7-2 ASSPTGELIGELF
14 TRBJ1-1 TRBV29-1 SAPKWPGQGDTEAF
13 TRBJ2-7 TRBV6-1 ASSPSAKDAYEQY
13 TRBJ1-6 TRBV6-6 ASSGQGAGDSPLH
13 TRBJ1-1 TRBV15 ATSRGRGVNTEAF
10 TRBJ1-4 TRBV30 AWSQGGEKLF
10 TRBJ2-5 TRBV20-1 SPQSPWETQY
11 TRBJ1-3 TRBV3-1 ASSQFSGNTIY
15 TRBJ2-3 TRBV5-1 ARRTSGRSGRRDTQY
16 TRBJ2-5 TRBV4-3 ASSPDRLAGGHQETQY
12 TRBJ2-7 TRBV7-9 ASSHLGLGSEQY
9 TRBJ2-3 TRBV5-1 ASSSLDTQY
12 TRBJ2-7 TRBV5-1 ASSVTGDPYEQY
13 TRBJ1-1 TRBV11-3 ASSSGQNRGTEAF
14 TRBJ1-2 TRBV18 ASSPQIEGMGYGYT
13 TRBJ2-7 TRBV20-1 SARPRGGQVHEQY
15 TRBJ1-3 TRBV2 ASSARQGLSSGNTIY
12 TRBJ2-7 TRBV9 ASSARESSYEQY
11 TRBJ1-1 TRBV20-1 SAIDGLNTEAF
14 TRBJ2-1 TRBV20-1 SAPRPAGESYNEQF
13 TRBJ1-2 TRBV4-3 ASSQGGTQNYGYT